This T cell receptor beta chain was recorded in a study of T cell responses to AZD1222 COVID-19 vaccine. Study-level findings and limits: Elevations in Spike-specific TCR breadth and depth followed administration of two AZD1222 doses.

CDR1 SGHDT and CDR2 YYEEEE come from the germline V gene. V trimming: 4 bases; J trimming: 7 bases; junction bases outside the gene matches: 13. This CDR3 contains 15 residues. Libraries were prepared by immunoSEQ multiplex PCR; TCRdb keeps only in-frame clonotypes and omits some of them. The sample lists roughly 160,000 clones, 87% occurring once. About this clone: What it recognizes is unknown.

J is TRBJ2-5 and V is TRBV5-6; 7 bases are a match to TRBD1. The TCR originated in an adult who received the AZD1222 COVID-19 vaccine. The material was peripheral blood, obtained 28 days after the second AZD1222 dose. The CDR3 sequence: CASSAGRRGQGTQYF. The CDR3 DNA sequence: TGTGCCAGCAGCGCGGGTCGAAGGGGGCAGGGGACCCAGTACTTC.